Here is one T cell receptor beta chain with its context. Its antigen is not identified. These data are taken from a study of T cell repertoires in cytomegalovirus infection. Findings of the study overall: Public TCR beta family frequency separated CMV-and-HLA carriers, including in an independent cohort. Predominance within the ex vivo response was attributable to HLA-C-restricted CMV-specific TCR beta clonotypes.

TCRdb recomputed calls from the reads with MiXCR, one row per CDR3 protein. The table lists 250,000 to 300,000 distinct CDR3 sequences, less than 25% of them singletons. There are 16 residues in the CDR3. V dropped 6 bases and J dropped 4; count of bases not matched to a gene: 12. This receptor was taken from a human donor in good health (CMV status not recorded). Some clones in this sample may be carry-over from other donors' samples. The sequencing used cultured PBMCs, collected from culture after CMV antigen stimulation. The V call is TRBV12-3 or TRBV12-4, the J call TRBJ1-5; 7 nucleotides match TRBD1. The CDR3 spells CASSSRGRGDNQPQHF. The CDR3 DNA sequence: TGTGCCAGCAGCTCACGGGGCAGGGGGGATAATCAGCCCCAGCATTTT.